Listed below are T cell receptor beta chains from one sample, sequenced in a study of blood T cell repertoires in COVID-19. Sequencing used immunoSEQ multiplex PCR; TCRdb keeps in-frame clones, though not all of them. The table lists about 120,000 clones, 75% to 85% of them singletons, with approximately 15% in the top ten. Source material: peripheral blood. These receptors all stem from a woman aged 55-70 years with acute or convalescent COVID-19. CDR3s include the opening cysteine and the closing phenylalanine or tryptophan. Each record gives: D gene, CDR3 length, J gene, clone size, V gene, CDR3 protein, CDR3 DNA. D genes are given only for firm matches. Size is stated for part of the rows, as once, few or many counts, or as a class when the clone is expanded.

TRBD1 13 TRBJ1-1 NA TRBV6-5 CASTRPGGTEAFF TGTGCCAGCACTAGGCCAGGGGGCACTGAAGCTTTCTTT
TRBD1 15 TRBJ2-3 few TRBV6-5 CASSPDRDITDTQYF TGTGCCAGCAGCCCCGACAGGGATATCACAGATACGCAGTATTTT
NA 12 TRBJ1-2 NA TRBV28 CASSGRDYGYTF TGTGCCAGCAGTGGCCGGGACTATGGCTACACCTTC
TRBD1 17 TRBJ1-1 NA TRBV19 CASSITPGQGAYMVAFF TGTGCCAGTAGCATAACTCCGGGACAGGGGGCTTATATGGTCGCTTTCTTT
TRBD2 15 TRBJ2-4 NA TRBV2 CASSEGLAGGNIQYF TGTGCCAGCAGTGAAGGACTAGCGGGGGGTAACATTCAGTACTTC
NA 17 TRBJ2-7 once TRBV28 CASSLIASEEGSYEQYF TGTGCCAGCAGTTTGATCGCTTCGGAGGAGGGGTCCTACGAGCAGTACTTC
NA 12 TRBJ2-1 NA TRBV29-1 CSVTRTYNEQFF TGCAGCGTCACTAGGACTTACAATGAGCAGTTCTTC
NA 15 TRBJ1-1 NA TRBV4-3 CASSQGLTMNTEAFF TGCGCCAGCAGCCAAGGGCTCACTATGAACACTGAAGCTTTCTTT
NA 18 TRBJ1-2 NA TRBV6-1 CASSEARSAFISLYGYTF TGTGCCAGCAGTGAAGCGAGGTCGGCCTTTATAAGCCTCTATGGCTACACCTTC
TRBD1 16 TRBJ2-1 NA TRBV10-3 CAISEGDRATYNEQFF TGTGCCATCAGTGAGGGGGACAGGGCGACCTACAATGAGCAGTTCTTC
NA 16 TRBJ1-2 NA TRBV6-5 CASSYSQVGTTYGYTF TGTGCCAGCAGTTACTCGCAGGTGGGGACTACCTATGGCTACACCTTC
TRBD1 14 TRBJ1-4 NA TRBV20-1 CSASTQGADDRLFF TGCAGTGCTAGTACACAGGGGGCCGATGATAGACTGTTTTTT
NA 17 TRBJ1-3 NA TRBV7-9 CASSPGVPGSIGNTIYF TGTGCCAGCAGCCCCGGGGTCCCAGGTTCAATCGGAAACACCATATATTTT
TRBD1 13 TRBJ1-6 NA TRBV6-5 CASSTRDRRLLHF TGTGCCAGCAGTACGCGGGACAGGCGGCTCCTCCACTTT
NA 16 TRBJ1-4 once TRBV5-8 CASSFRDTPTNEKLFF TGTGCCAGCAGCTTCCGGGACACCCCAACTAATGAAAAACTGTTTTTT
TRBD1 13 TRBJ2-5 NA TRBV5-1 CASSLTGEETQYF TGCGCCAGCAGCTTGACAGGGGAAGAGACCCAGTACTTC
NA 15 TRBJ2-7 NA TRBV10-3 CAISAGQGLSYEQYF TGTGCCATCAGTGCCGGGCAGGGCCTCTCCTACGAGCAGTACTTC
NA 18 TRBJ1-5 NA TRBV12-5 CASGLARGNNAFNQPQHF TGTGCTAGTGGTTTGGCACGGGGTAATAACGCCTTCAATCAGCCCCAGCATTTT
TRBD1 14 TRBJ2-1 NA TRBV5-1 CASSPGQGSNEQFF TGCGCCAGCAGCCCCGGACAGGGGAGTAATGAGCAGTTCTTC
NA 15 TRBJ1-2 NA TRBV10-2 CASSERAGAHYGYTF TGCGCCAGCAGTGAGCGAGCAGGCGCCCACTATGGCTACACCTTC
NA 14 TRBJ1-1 NA TRBV21-1 CASSKVTVNTEAFF TGTGCCAGCAGCAAAGTTACAGTGAACACTGAAGCTTTCTTT
NA 12 TRBJ1-4 NA TRBV25-1 CASSPYEEKLFF TGTGCCAGCAGTCCCTATGAAGAAAAACTGTTTTTT
TRBD2 14 TRBJ2-5 NA TRBV3-1/TRBV3-2 CASSQAGGQETQYF TGTGCCAGCAGCCAAGCCGGGGGGCAAGAGACCCAGTACTTC
NA 13 TRBJ2-7 NA TRBV30 CAWSGRQNYEQYF TGTGCCTGGAGTGGGAGACAGAACTACGAGCAGTACTTC
NA 14 TRBJ2-7 NA TRBV18 CASSAPRGGGEQYF TGTGCCAGCTCAGCCCCCAGGGGTGGGGGCGAGCAGTACTTC
TRBD2 15 TRBJ2-1 once TRBV18 CASTFSGGPYNEQFF TGTGCCAGCACATTTAGCGGGGGCCCATACAATGAGCAGTTCTTC
NA 14 TRBJ1-1 once TRBV5-1 CASSKGDGNPEAFF TGCGCCAGCAGCAAAGGGGATGGGAATCCTGAAGCTTTCTTT
TRBD2 17 TRBJ2-3 NA TRBV30 CAWSGGVGLAGTDTQYF TGTGCCTGGAGTGGGGGGGTTGGACTAGCGGGCACAGATACGCAGTATTTT
NA 17 TRBJ1-1 few TRBV5-4 CASSLPLGGALNTEAFF TGTGCCAGCAGCCTCCCCTTGGGGGGGGCCTTGAACACTGAAGCTTTCTTT
NA 13 TRBJ1-5 NA TRBV28 CASSLAGDQPQHF TGTGCCAGCAGTTTGGCGGGGGATCAGCCCCAGCATTTT
NA 14 TRBJ1-2 NA TRBV4-1 CASSQTGTKYGYTF TGCGCCAGCAGCCAAACCGGGACAAAGTATGGCTACACCTTC
TRBD1 16 TRBJ1-1 NA TRBV19 CASSFRDRGGGTEAFF TGTGCCAGTAGTTTCCGGGACAGGGGTGGTGGCACTGAAGCTTTCTTT
TRBD1 18 TRBJ2-7 NA TRBV7-2 CASRLDPGQGRSSYEQYF TGTGCCAGCAGGCTTGACCCGGGACAGGGCCGGAGCTCCTACGAGCAGTACTTC
TRBD1 14 TRBJ2-2 NA TRBV5-4 CASSPPGQTGELFF TGTGCCAGCAGCCCCCCGGGACAGACCGGGGAGCTGTTTTTT
NA 13 TRBJ2-1 NA TRBV30 CAWSPGAYNEQFF TGTGCCTGGAGCCCGGGTGCCTACAATGAGCAGTTCTTC
TRBD1 16 TRBJ2-5 NA TRBV19 CASRNTRGTGGETQYF TGTGCCAGTAGAAACACGCGCGGGACAGGGGGGGAGACCCAGTACTTC
NA 13 TRBJ1-2 NA TRBV9 CASSPTGRDGYTF TGTGCCAGCAGCCCAACAGGGAGGGATGGCTACACCTTC
TRBD1 16 TRBJ1-5 NA TRBV2 CASSSYRGGSNQPQHF TGTGCCAGCAGTTCATACAGGGGGGGGAGCAATCAGCCCCAGCATTTT
NA 13 TRBJ2-2 NA TRBV6-6 CASGVGEAGELFF TGTGCCAGCGGCGTCGGGGAGGCCGGGGAGCTGTTTTTT
NA 17 TRBJ1-6 NA TRBV19 CASSIALVSFYNSPLHF TGTGCCAGTAGTATCGCCCTTGTTAGTTTCTATAATTCACCCCTCCACTTT
TRBD2 17 TRBJ2-3 NA TRBV2 CASSPKTSGDNTDTQYF TGTGCCAGCAGCCCTAAGACTAGCGGGGACAACACAGATACGCAGTATTTT
NA 15 TRBJ2-3 NA TRBV6-6 CASSQQGSSTDTQYF TGTGCCAGCAGTCAACAGGGATCTAGCACAGATACGCAGTATTTT